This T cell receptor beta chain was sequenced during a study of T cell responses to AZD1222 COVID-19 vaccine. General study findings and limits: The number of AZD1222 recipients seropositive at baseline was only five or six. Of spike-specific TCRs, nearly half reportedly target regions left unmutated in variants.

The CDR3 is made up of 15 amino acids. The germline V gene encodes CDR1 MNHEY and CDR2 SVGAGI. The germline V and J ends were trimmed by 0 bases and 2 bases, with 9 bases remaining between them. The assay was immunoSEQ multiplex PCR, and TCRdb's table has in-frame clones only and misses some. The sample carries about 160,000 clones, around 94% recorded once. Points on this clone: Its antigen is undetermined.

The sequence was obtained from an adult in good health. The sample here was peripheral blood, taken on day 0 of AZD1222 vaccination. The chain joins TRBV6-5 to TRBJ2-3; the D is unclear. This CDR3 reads CASSYSSTTTDTQYF. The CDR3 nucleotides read TGTGCCAGCAGTTACTCGAGTACCACCACAGATACGCAGTATTTT.